This entry lists 2 T cell receptor beta chains sequenced from one sample in a study of T cell responses to AZD1222 COVID-19 vaccine. Generated by immunoSEQ multiplex PCR, the TCRdb table keeps only in-frame clones and is missing some. The sample consists of around 130,000 clones, 85% to 95% of them appearing once. The starting material was peripheral blood, obtained on day 0 of AZD1222 vaccination. These receptors were taken from an adult in good health.

This rearrangement joins TRBV24-1 to TRBJ1-5; 7 nucleotides agree with TRBD1. Trimming at V came to 9 bases and at J to 6 bases, leaving 10 bases not matched to a gene. This CDR3 is 14 amino acids long. Germline V CDR1 and CDR2: KGHDR, SFDVKD. CDR3 DNA: TGTGCCACCGGGGGGCCAGGGGGGACTCAGCCCCAGCATTTT. Its translation is CATGGPGGTQPQHF.

The V gene is TRBV6-1, the J gene TRBJ2-1, with D maybe TRBD1 (5 bases). The germline V gene encodes CDR1 MNHNS and CDR2 SASEGT. V lost 3 bases and J lost 2, with 11 bases in between. This CDR3 has 15 amino acids. In DNA form, the CDR3 reads TGTGCCAGCAGTGACAGGGCGGATACCTACAATGAGCAGTTCTTC. It codes for CASSDRADTYNEQFF.